This T cell receptor (beta chain) was captured by sequencing in a study of Tregs in tolerant kidney transplant recipients. Broader study findings: Tolerant patients' donor-specific Tregs expanded beyond overall Tregs, suggesting antigen-driven growth. Validation in larger populations is needed because few patients were studied.

Assay: immunoSEQ multiplex PCR; the TCRdb copy retains only in-frame clones and omits some. The sample yields some 80,000 clones, 95% to 98% seen once. Thawed PBMCs were FACS-sorted into unstimulated CD4+CD25+CD127- regulatory T cells, CD4+CD25- non-regulatory cells, CD4 and CD8 cells. Between the trimmed V and J ends, which lost 4 bases and 0 bases, there was a span of 13 bases. CDR3 size: 16 residues. Per the germline V gene, CDR1 is SGHTA and CDR2 is FQGNSA. Points on this clone: The antigen remains unidentified.

This TCR was sampled from a human donor who received a combined kidney and bone marrow transplant. This chain uses TRBV7-2 with TRBJ1-3; D ambiguous. The specimen was CD4+ T cells from blood, collected before the transplant. The chain's CDR3 is CASSSQQPNSGNTIYF. CDR3 in DNA: TGTGCCAGCAGCTCCCAACAGCCTAACTCTGGAAACACCATATATTTT.